This entry lists 15 T cell receptor beta chains sequenced from one sample in a study of T cell responses to AZD1222 COVID-19 vaccine. The repertoire was sequenced with immunoSEQ multiplex PCR; TCRdb's copy has only in-frame clones and lacks some. The data hold tens of thousands of clones, with 75% to 90% observed a single time. Sequenced here: peripheral blood, sampled 28 days after the second AZD1222 dose. The receptors were gathered from an adult who received the AZD1222 COVID-19 vaccine.

The chain joins TRBV2 to TRBJ1-4; no firm D call. Germline V CDR1 and CDR2: SNHLY, FYNNEI. The V and J ends lost 7 bases and 5 bases respectively, with 17 bases between them. The CDR3 runs 15 residues. The CDR3 nucleotides are TGTGCCAGCACCCAAGGCCAGTTACAGAATGAAAAACTGTTTTTT. It yields the protein CASTQGQLQNEKLFF. Complete variable domain (other parts from reference TRBV2 and TRBJ1-4): EPEVTQTPSHQVTQMGQEVILRCVPISNHLYFYWYRQILGQKVEFLVSFYNNEISEKSEIFDDQFSVERPDGSNFTLKIRSTKLEDSAMYFCASTQGQLQNEKLFFGSGTQLSVL.

The V gene is TRBV29-1, the J gene TRBJ2-7, with 10 bases identical to TRBD1. This CDR3 region has 14 residues. Germline CDR1 is SQVTM and CDR2 is ANQGSEA. The junction had 3 bases not matched to a gene; V was cut back by 0 bases and J by 4 bases. The CDR3 nucleotides read TGCAGCGTTGAAGATCCGGGACAGGGGTACGAGCAGTACTTC. This sequence encodes CSVEDPGQGYEQYF.

The gene calls are TRBV29-1 and TRBJ1-2, with D tentatively TRBD1 (5 bases). The V gene's germline CDR1 is SQVTM and CDR2 ANQGSEA. CDR3 size: 15 residues. Deletions cut 7 bases from V and 6 bases from J, with 24 bases between. This CDR3 reads CSGQDPSRGDNGYTF. The CDR3 bases are TGCAGCGGTCAAGATCCCTCTAGGGGAGATAATGGCTACACCTTC.

The rearrangement joins TRBV2 to TRBJ1-1, with unresolved D. The CDR3 is made up of 12 amino acids. The V gene's germline CDR1 is SNHLY and CDR2 FYNNEI. V lost 10 bases and J lost 2, with 11 bases in between. CDR3: CAIRITNTEAFF. For the CDR3, the DNA is TGTGCCATACGGATTACTAACACTGAAGCTTTCTTT.

The V call is TRBV15, the J call TRBJ2-7; 7 bases fit TRBD1. Germline V gene sequence: CDR1 LNHNV, CDR2 YYDKDF (reference sequence). This CDR3 contains 15 residues. V shed 1 base and J 2 bases; nucleotides not matched to a gene: 5. This chain's CDR3 is CATSRVPGTAYEQYF. CDR3 nucleotides: TGTGCCACCAGCAGAGTCCCCGGGACAGCCTACGAGCAGTACTTC.

The gene calls are TRBV12-3 or TRBV12-4 and TRBJ2-5; D might be TRBD1 or TRBD2, each matching 5 bases. Trimming removed 5 bases at V and 7 bases at J, with 14 bases between. The CDR3 is 13 amino acids. The CDR3 is CASSRDGLGTQYF. DNA of the CDR3: TGTGCCAGCAGTCGGGACGGCCTGGGGACCCAGTACTTC.

This chain joins TRBV7-3 and TRBJ1-2; D is undetermined. This CDR3 region has 14 residues. Between the trimmed V and J ends, which lost 3 bases and 7 bases, there was a span of 15 bases. CDR1 is SGHTA, CDR2 FQGTGA, per germline. The CDR3 sequence: CASSLTISDGGYTF. The CDR3 DNA reads TGTGCCAGCAGCTTGACTATATCTGACGGTGGCTACACCTTC. The whole variable domain, remainder taken from reference TRBV7-3 and TRBJ1-2, is GAGVSQTPSNKVTEKGKYVELRCDPISGHTALYWYRQSLGQGPEFLIYFQGTGAADDSGLPNDRFFAVRPEGSVSTLKIQRTERGDSAVYLCASSLTISDGGYTFGSGTRLTVV.

The gene calls are TRBV7-2 and TRBJ1-5; D ambiguous. The CDR3 is 15 residues long. Germline CDR1 SGHTA, CDR2 FQGNSA. The ends were cut back, 1 base at V and 0 bases at J, with 7 bases in the middle. The CDR3 spells CASSLVANSNQPQHF. CDR3 in DNA: TGTGCCAGCAGCTTAGTGGCCAATAGCAATCAGCCCCAGCATTTT.

V gene TRBV9 combines with J gene TRBJ2-7; 7 bases align to TRBD2. Germline CDR1 is SGDLS and CDR2 is YYNGEE. V gave up 4 bases and J gave up 5 bases; unmatched junction bases: 6. This CDR3 spans 13 amino acids. The CDR3 loop reads CASSPGLLDEQYF. The DNA for the CDR3 is TGTGCCAGCAGCCCGGGACTACTGGACGAGCAGTACTTC.

The chain uses TRBV9 and TRBJ1-1; a possible D gene is TRBD1 (5 bases). V was shortened by 3 bases and J by 1 base, with 10 bases between the two germline ends. This CDR3 spans 14 amino acids. The germline CDR1 and CDR2 sequences are SGDLS and YYNGEE. The CDR3 bases are TGTGCCAGCAGCGCCAGGGAATCGAACACTGAAGCTTTCTTT. It yields the protein CASSARESNTEAFF.

This sequence joins TRBV6-4 and TRBJ2-1; 8 bases align to TRBD2. V shed 5 bases and J 8 bases; nucleotides not matched to a gene: 11. There are 15 residues in the CDR3. CDR1 and CDR2 from the germline V gene are MRHNA and SNTAGT. In DNA form, the CDR3 reads TGTGCCAGCAGTCATAAGGTTAGCGGGGACGATGAGCAGTTCTTC. Protein product: CASSHKVSGDDEQFF.

This chain links TRBV7-9 with TRBJ2-5, with a weak D call TRBD2 (5 bases). V gave up 2 bases and J gave up 5 bases, with 12 bases separating them. The CDR3 runs to 14 residues. Per the germline V gene, CDR1 is SEHNR and CDR2 is FQNEAQ (reference sequence). The CDR3 loop reads CASSLLLAGETQYF. CDR3 DNA: TGTGCCAGCAGCTTACTCCTAGCTGGGGAGACCCAGTACTTC.

V usage is TRBV30 and J usage is TRBJ1-6; D is uncertain. The CDR3 is 13 amino acids. CDR1 is GTSNPN and CDR2 is SVGIG in the germline V gene (reference sequence). V gave up 4 bases and J gave up 6 bases, with 10 bases separating them. Written as DNA, the CDR3 is TGTGCCTGGAAAGAGCCGGGTAATTCACCCCTCCACTTT. Encoded protein: CAWKEPGNSPLHF.

The chain joins TRBV28 to TRBJ2-7, with TRBD1 matching 8 bases. With V trimmed by 6 bases and J by 4 bases, 8 bases remained unmatched. The germline gives CDR1 MDHEN, CDR2 SYDVKM. This CDR3 has 14 amino acids. In DNA, the CDR3 is TGTGCCAGCAGCCCCGGGGGACAGGCATACGAGCAGTACTTC. Protein: CASSPGGQAYEQYF.

This clone occurred a few times. The genes are TRBV7-2 and TRBJ1-2, with D possibly matching TRBD1 (5 bases). Deletions cut 1 base from V and 2 bases from J, with 11 bases between. The CDR3 spans 15 residues. Looked up from germline, CDR1 is SGHTA and CDR2 is FQGNSA. The CDR3 DNA reads TGTGCCAGCAGCTTAGTGGGGACGGGGAACTATGGCTACACCTTC. The encoded protein is CASSLVGTGNYGYTF.